Here is one T cell receptor (beta chain) with its context. TCRB transcripts that were expressed got sequenced, as all of the isolated RNA had been reverse transcribed. Libraries were prepared by immunoSEQ multiplex PCR; TCRdb keeps only in-frame clonotypes and omits some of them. The sample gives a few hundred thousand clones, 10% to 15% of which show up once; around 0.02% is in the top ten. CD45RO/CCR7/CD25/CD127/CD95/CD27 separated CD4+ naive, central memory, regulatory and stem cell-like memory cells by sorting. Germline CDR1 and CDR2: SQVTM and ANQGSEA. The CDR3 runs to 14 residues. V dropped 2 bases and J dropped 6 bases, with 14 bases sitting between them. This sample is part of a study of beta chain features in type 1 diabetes.

Sequenced input: naive CD4+ T cells from blood. This receptor was identified in a young man in good health. This rearrangement joins TRBV29-1 to TRBJ2-1; D possibly corresponds to TRBD2 (5 bases). CDR3 region: CSVEFRLALNEQFF. The CDR3 region has the DNA TGCAGCGTTGAATTCAGGCTAGCCCTCAATGAGCAGTTCTTC.